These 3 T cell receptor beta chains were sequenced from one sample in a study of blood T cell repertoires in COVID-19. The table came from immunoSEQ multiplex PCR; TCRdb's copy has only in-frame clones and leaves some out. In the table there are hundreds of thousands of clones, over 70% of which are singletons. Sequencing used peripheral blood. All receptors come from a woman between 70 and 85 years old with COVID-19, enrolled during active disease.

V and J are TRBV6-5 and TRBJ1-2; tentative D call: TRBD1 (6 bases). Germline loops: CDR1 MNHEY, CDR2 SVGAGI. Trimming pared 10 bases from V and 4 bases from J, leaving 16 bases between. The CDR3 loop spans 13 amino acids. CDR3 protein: CATGTGPGYGYTF. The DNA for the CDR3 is TGTGCCACCGGAACAGGGCCAGGCTATGGCTACACCTTC.

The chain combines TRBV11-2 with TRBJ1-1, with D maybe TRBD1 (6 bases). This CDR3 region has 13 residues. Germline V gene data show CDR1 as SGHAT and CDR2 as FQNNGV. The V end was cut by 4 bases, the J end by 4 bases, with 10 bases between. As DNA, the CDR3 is TGTGCCAGCAGCTACAGCAGGGGCACTGAAGCTTTCTTT. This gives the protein CASSYSRGTEAFF.

CDR3 residues: CASSPDLTSNQPQHF. CDR3 nucleotide sequence: TGTGCCAGCTCACCAGACTTAACGAGCAATCAGCCCCAGCATTTT. The J gene is TRBJ1-5, the V gene TRBV18, with no clear D. Per the germline V gene, CDR1 is KGHSH and CDR2 is LQKENI. The CDR3 extends over 15 amino acids. V was pared by 2 bases and J by 1 base, with 9 bases between.